This entry features one T cell receptor beta chain sequence. Its antigen remains undetermined. No much larger clonotype is one base removed from it; base qualities were not supplied. Separate from the approximately 670-subject first cohort, the validation cohort of 120 subjects was the group to which the donors belonged. The data originate from a study of cytomegalovirus exposure and HLA in healthy donors (dated by TCRdb to between 2016 and 2019). Study-wide context: According to a later analysis, the roughly 120 validation repertoires were produced on the same platform as the approximately 610 repertoires of the first cohort. The study was designed to test whether signatures of past pathogen exposure could be identified by cataloging public T cell receptors. A separate validation cohort of over 95 different subjects was used in addition to the 666-subject first cohort. The study combined high-throughput TCR immunosequencing, statistical association of individual TCRs with disease status, and machine learning to predict cytomegalovirus infection status. General conclusions and limits of the study: While some public TCRs were present in many individuals, most TCR sequences turned up only very rarely across donors. In the study, around 160 TCR beta chains were listed as associated with cytomegalovirus. A few of the identified cytomegalovirus-associated TCR beta chains were confirmed in vitro to be specific for cytomegalovirus antigens. A later analysis found that TCRs clustered in the first cohort also tended to co-occur in the 120 validation repertoires, with approximately 93% of cluster scores above 0. In both the original and validation cohorts, the classifier was reported to diagnose cytomegalovirus status with high specificity and sensitivity. The authors suggested that the approach could potentially be generalized to other disease states and immunological phenotypes. A later analysis had no HLA typing for the validation cohort, so co-occurrence there was scored across all 130 or so repertoires.

Including the terminal cysteine and phenylalanine, the CDR3 comprises 15 residues. Of the read, only the CDR3 DNA is kept; its 45 bases are in frame from base 1. The germline V gene gives CDR1 as SGHDT and CDR2 as YYEEEE. V lost 6 bases and J lost 3 bases, and the count of bases not matched to a germline gene is 11. Library preparation employed the immunoSEQ multiplex PCR assay. Turning to the authors' computational methods: To diagnose cytomegalovirus status from the catalog of TCR beta chain sequences, a statistical classification framework was built. TCRdb provides this immuneACCESS table in a form limited to in-frame rearrangements. Some clones are lacking; in checked studies, under half of them reflect an unresolved V gene, and why the rest are absent is not known. D and trimming were read from the DNA, whereas the V and J calls and clone size are those reported in that table. The sample contains over 200,000 clones, about nine tenths of them found a single time. The ten largest clonotypes hold approximately 3% of the sample.

Sequenced material: PBMCs. The chain uses TRBV5-6 and TRBJ2-7, with 8 central nucleotides matching TRBD2. This clonotype originated in a woman aged 30 to 39 in good health and CMV-seronegative. The bases are TGTGCCAGCACTATACCGGGACTAGTCTGCTACGAGCAGTACTTC. This codes for CASTIPGLVCYEQYF.